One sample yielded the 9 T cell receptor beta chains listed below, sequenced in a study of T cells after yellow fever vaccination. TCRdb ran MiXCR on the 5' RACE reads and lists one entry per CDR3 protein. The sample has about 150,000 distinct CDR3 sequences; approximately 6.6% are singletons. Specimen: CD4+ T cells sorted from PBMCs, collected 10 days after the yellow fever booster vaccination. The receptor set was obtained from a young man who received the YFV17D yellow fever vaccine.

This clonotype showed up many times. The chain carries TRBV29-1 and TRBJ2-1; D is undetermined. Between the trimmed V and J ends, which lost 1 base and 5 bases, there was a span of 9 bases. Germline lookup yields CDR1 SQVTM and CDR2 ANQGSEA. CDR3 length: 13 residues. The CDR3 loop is CSVEVFSDNEQFF. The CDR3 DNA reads TGCAGCGTTGAAGTGTTCAGTGACAATGAGCAGTTCTTC.

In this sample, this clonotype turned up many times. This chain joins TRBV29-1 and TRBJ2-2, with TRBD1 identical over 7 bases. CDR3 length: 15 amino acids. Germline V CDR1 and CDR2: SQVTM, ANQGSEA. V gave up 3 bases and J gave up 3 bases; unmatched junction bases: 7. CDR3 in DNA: TGCAGCGTTGAGGTACAGGGGAGTCACACCGGGGAGCTGTTTTTT. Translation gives CSVEVQGSHTGELFF.

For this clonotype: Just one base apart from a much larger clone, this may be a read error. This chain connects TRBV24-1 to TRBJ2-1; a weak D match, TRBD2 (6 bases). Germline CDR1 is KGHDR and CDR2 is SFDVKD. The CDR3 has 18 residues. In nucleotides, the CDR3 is TGTACCACCAGTGACCGGGGGTCCTCCGGGAGTCTCTCGAATGAGCAGTTCTTC. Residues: CTTSDRGSSGSLSNEQFF.

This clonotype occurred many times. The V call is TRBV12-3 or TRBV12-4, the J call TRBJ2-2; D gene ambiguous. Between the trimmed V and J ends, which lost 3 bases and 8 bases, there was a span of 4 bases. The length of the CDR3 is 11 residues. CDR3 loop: CASSFSGELFF. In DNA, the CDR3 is TGTGCCAGCAGTTTTTCTGGGGAGCTGTTTTTT.

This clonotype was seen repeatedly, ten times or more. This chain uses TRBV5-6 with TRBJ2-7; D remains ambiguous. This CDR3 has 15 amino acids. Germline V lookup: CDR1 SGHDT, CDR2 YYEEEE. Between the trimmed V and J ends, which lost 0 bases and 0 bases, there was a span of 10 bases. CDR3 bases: TGTGCCAGCAGCTTGGTCTCCCCAGGCTCCTACGAGCAGTACTTC. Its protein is CASSLVSPGSYEQYF.

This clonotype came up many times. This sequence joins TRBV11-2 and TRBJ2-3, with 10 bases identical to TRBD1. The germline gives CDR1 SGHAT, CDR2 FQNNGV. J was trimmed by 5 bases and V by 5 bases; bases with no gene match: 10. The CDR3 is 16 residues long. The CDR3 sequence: CASSPRQGARIDTQYF. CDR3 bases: TGTGCCAGCAGCCCACGACAGGGGGCGCGTATAGATACGCAGTATTTT.

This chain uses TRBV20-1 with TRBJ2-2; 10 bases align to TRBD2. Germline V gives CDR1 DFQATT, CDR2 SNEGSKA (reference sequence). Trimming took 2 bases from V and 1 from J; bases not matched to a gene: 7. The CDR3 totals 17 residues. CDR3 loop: CSARSYWTSGNTGELFF. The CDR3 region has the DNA TGCAGTGCTAGAAGCTATTGGACTAGCGGGAACACCGGGGAGCTGTTTTTT.

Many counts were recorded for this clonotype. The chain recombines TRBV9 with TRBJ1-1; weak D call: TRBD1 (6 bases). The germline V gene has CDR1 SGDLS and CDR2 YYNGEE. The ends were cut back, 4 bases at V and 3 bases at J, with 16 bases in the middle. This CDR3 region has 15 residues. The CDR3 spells CASSPRAPGDTEAFF. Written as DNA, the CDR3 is TGTGCCAGCAGCCCCCGGGCCCCAGGGGACACTGAAGCTTTCTTT.

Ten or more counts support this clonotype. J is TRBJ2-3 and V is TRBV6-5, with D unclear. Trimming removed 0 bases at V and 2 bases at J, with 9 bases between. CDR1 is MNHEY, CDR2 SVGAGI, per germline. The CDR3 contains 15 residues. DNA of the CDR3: TGTGCCAGCAGTTACTCGGGTCTTGCCACAGATACGCAGTATTTT. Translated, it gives CASSYSGLATDTQYF.